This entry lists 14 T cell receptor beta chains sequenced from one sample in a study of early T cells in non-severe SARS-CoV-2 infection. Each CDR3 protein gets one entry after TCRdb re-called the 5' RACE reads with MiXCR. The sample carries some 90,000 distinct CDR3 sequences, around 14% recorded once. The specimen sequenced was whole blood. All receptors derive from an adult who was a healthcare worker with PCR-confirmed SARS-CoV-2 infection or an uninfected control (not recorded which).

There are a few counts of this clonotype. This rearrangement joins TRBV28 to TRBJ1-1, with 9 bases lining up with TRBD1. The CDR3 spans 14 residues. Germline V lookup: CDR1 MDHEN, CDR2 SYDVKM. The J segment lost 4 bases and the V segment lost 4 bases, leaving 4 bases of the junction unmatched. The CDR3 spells CASSWTGEATEAFF. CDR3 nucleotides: TGTGCCAGCAGTTGGACAGGGGAGGCCACTGAAGCTTTCTTT.

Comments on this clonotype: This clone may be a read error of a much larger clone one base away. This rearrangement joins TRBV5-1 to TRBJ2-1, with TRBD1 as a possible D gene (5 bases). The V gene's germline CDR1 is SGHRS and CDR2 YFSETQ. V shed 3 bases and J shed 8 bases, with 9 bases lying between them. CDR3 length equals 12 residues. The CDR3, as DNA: TGCGCCAGCAGCTATTCAGGGTATGAGCAGTTCTTC. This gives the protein CASSYSGYEQFF.

The CDR3 region is CATSANFLQPQHF. The DNA of the CDR3 is TGTGCCACCAGTGCGAACTTCCTGCAGCCCCAGCATTTT. This chain links TRBV24-1 with TRBJ1-5; no reliable D call. The length of the CDR3 is 13 residues. V lost 5 bases and J 7 bases, leaving 11 bases between the germline ends. Germline V gene lookup returns CDR1 KGHDR and CDR2 SFDVKD.

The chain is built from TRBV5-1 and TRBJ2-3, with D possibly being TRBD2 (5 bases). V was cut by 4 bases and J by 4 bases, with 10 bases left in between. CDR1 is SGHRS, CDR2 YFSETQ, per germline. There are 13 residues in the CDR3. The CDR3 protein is CASSPEAPDTQYF. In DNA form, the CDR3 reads TGCGCCAGCAGCCCGGAGGCCCCAGATACGCAGTATTTT.

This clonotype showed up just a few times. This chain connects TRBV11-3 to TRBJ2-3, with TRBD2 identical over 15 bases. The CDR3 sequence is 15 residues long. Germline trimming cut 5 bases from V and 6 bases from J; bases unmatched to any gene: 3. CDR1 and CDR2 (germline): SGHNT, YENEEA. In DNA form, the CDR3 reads TGTGCCAGCAGCGGAGGGACTAGCGGGGGGGATACGCAGTATTTT. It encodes CASSGGTSGGDTQYF. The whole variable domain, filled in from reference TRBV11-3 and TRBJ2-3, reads EAGVVQSPRYKIIEKKQPVAFWCNPISGHNTLYWYLQNLGQGPELLIRYENEEAVDDSQLPKDRFSAERLKGVDSTLKIQPAELGDSAVYLCASSGGTSGGDTQYFGPGTRLTVL.

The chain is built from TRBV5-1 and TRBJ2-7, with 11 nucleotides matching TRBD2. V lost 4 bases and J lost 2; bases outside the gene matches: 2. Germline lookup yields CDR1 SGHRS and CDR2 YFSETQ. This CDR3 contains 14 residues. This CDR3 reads CASSGLAGTYEQYF. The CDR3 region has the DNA TGCGCCAGCAGCGGACTAGCGGGCACCTACGAGCAGTACTTC.

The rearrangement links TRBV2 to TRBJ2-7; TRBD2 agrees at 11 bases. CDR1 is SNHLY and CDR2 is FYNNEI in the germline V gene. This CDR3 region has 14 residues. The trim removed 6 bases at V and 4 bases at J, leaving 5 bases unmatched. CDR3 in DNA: TGTGCCAGCAGGGGGACTAGCGGCCTATACGAGCAGTACTTC. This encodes CASRGTSGLYEQYF.

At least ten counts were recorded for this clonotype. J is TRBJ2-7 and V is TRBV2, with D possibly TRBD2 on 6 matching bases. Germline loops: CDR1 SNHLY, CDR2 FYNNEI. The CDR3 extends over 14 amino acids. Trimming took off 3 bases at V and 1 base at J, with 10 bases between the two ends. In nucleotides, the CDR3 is TGTGCCAGCAGTGATCTAGCGTTTTCCTACGAGCAGTACTTC. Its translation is CASSDLAFSYEQYF.

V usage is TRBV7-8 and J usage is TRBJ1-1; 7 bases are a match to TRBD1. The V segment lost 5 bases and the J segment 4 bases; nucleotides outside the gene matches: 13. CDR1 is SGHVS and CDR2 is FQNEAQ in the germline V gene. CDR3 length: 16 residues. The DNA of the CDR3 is TGTGCCAGCAGCCCGAGGGGAGGGGGCTTGGTCACTGAAGCTTTCTTT. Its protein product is CASSPRGGGLVTEAFF. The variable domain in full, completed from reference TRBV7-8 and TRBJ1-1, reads GAGVSQSPRYKVAKRGQDVALRCDPISGHVSLFWYQQALGQGPEFLTYFQNEAQLDKSGLPSDRFFAERPEGSVSTLKIQRTQQEDSAVYLCASSPRGGGLVTEAFFGQGTRLTVV.

Here the CDR3 DNA reads TGCAGCGCGGAGACAGGGGATGATCAGCCCCAGCATTTT. Encoded protein: CSAETGDDQPQHF. The V call is TRBV29-1, the J call TRBJ1-5, with 8 bases aligning to TRBD1. V shed 7 bases and J 5 bases; nucleotides not matched to a gene: 7. This CDR3 comprises 13 residues. Germline CDR1 SQVTM, CDR2 ANQGSEA.

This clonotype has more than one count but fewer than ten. The CDR3 DNA reads TGCAGTGCTAGCAGCCCCCTGGGACGCCTGAGCTCCTACGAGCAGTACTTC. This encodes CSASSPLGRLSSYEQYF. The chain carries TRBV20-1 and TRBJ2-7; D is possibly TRBD1 or TRBD2 (5 bases each). This CDR3 comprises 17 residues. V was pared by 3 bases and J by 0 bases, with 21 bases between. Per the germline V gene, CDR1 is DFQATT and CDR2 is SNEGSKA (reference sequence).

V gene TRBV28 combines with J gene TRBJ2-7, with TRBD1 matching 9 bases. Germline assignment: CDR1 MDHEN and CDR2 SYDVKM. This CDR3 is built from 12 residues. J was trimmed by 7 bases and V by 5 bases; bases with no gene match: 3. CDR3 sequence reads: CASSPGTGEQYF. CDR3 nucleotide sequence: TGTGCCAGCAGTCCCGGGACAGGGGAGCAGTACTTC.

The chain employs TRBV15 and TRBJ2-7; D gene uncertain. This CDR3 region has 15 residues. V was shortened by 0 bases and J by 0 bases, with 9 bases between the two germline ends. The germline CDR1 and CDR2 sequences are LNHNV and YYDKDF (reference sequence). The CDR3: CATSREARFSYEQYF. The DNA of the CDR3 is TGTGCCACCAGCAGAGAGGCGAGATTCTCCTACGAGCAGTACTTC.

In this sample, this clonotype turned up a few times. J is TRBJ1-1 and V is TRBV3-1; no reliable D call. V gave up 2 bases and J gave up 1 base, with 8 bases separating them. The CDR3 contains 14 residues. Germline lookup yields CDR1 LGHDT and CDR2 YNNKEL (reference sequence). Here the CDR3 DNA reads TGTGCCAGCAGCCAATCGGGGAGGAACACTGAAGCTTTCTTT. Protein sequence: CASSQSGRNTEAFF.